The rows below give T cell receptor beta chains drawn from one sample of a study of T cell repertoires in cytomegalovirus infection. TCRdb passed the reads through MiXCR, listing each CDR3 protein once. The sample holds about 440,000 distinct CDR3 sequences, about 33% seen once. The sequencing input was PBMCs. The receptors stem from a human donor in good health (CMV status not recorded). Some clones in this sample may be carry-over from other donors' samples. Both conserved end residues are part of each CDR3. Fields, in order: J gene, V gene, CDR3 protein.

>TRBJ2-7|TRBV6-5
CASTAVSSEQYF
>TRBJ1-4|TRBV6-1
CASRVKGALNEKLFF
>TRBJ2-7|TRBV20-1
CSARVAGRNEQYF
>TRBJ1-3|TRBV7-8
CASSSERTSGNTIYF
>TRBJ2-5|TRBV11-2
CASSLRREGARTQETQYF
>TRBJ2-2|TRBV4-1
CASSYSQEVGGTGELFF
>TRBJ1-5|TRBV19
CSSIPRQGALKPQHF
>TRBJ1-1|TRBV29-1
CSVSAGYTEAFF
>TRBJ1-3|TRBV7-9
CASSLEMDSSGNTIYF
>TRBJ1-2|TRBV12-3/TRBV12-4
CASSPSLGDYYTF
>TRBJ1-2|TRBV19
CASSPMKSGGYTF
>TRBJ2-1|TRBV5-1
CASSLAARVSYNEQFF
>TRBJ1-1|TRBV6-6
CATKVGSNTEAFF
>TRBJ1-1|TRBV19
CASSAWDRWNTEAFF
>TRBJ2-7|TRBV19
CASSPTAPRLSYEQYF
>TRBJ1-1|TRBV7-2
CASSLNSWTQASEAFF
>TRBJ1-1|TRBV19
CASSMVSNTEAFF
>TRBJ1-3|TRBV6-5
CASTREGAVGNTIYF
>TRBJ2-7|TRBV7-2
CASREDYYEQYF
>TRBJ2-4|TRBV12-3/TRBV12-4
CASRTGQGMGYF
>TRBJ2-1|TRBV19
CASSFDRSYYNEQFF
>TRBJ2-5|TRBV20-1
CSASGGASMGETQYF
>TRBJ2-7|TRBV6-2/TRBV6-3
CASRVGQNSYEQYF
>TRBJ1-4|TRBV28
CASSFRGQGVEKLFF
>TRBJ2-1|TRBV5-6
CASSSQLDEQFF
>TRBJ2-7|TRBV28
CASSLAGAAGGSEYF
>TRBJ2-4|TRBV7-2
CASSSGVGGTKNIQYF
>TRBJ1-2|TRBV12-3/TRBV12-4
CASSPSRQANYGYTF
>TRBJ2-2|TRBV7-9
CASSRRGDRGTGELFF
>TRBJ2-1|TRBV29-1
CSVEGIRDGLYNEQFF
>TRBJ2-2|TRBV27
CASSLSPGLTGELFF
>TRBJ2-2|TRBV6-6
CASTKVGPPYTGELFF
>TRBJ2-5|TRBV12-3/TRBV12-4
CASSLSARQETQYF
>TRBJ2-5|TRBV6-1
CASSEAGGQESQYF
>TRBJ2-2|TRBV7-2
CASSLVGAYGGELFF
>TRBJ1-1|TRBV12-3/TRBV12-4
CASSMTGPSNTEAFF
>TRBJ1-4|TRBV5-1
CASSLAGHRAAEKLFF
>TRBJ1-1|TRBV29-1
CSVETPSTEAFF
>TRBJ2-5|TRBV7-8
CATLPQGIQETQYF
>TRBJ2-1|TRBV7-4
CDSSLSSSNEQFF
>TRBJ2-1|TRBV20-1
CSAPWGGLINEQFF
>TRBJ2-5|TRBV9
CASSVEGIQETQYF